These T cell receptor beta chains were read from a single sample in a study of beta chain features in type 1 diabetes. Profiling relied on immunoSEQ multiplex PCR, and the TCRdb table lists in-frame clones only, not all of them. In the table there are over 500,000 clones, around 16% of which are singletons. The sequenced sample consisted of naive CD4+ T cells from blood. Every receptor here comes from a man aged 18-30 years in good health. CDR3s include the opening cysteine and the closing phenylalanine or tryptophan. A D gene is named only where the DNA matches it firmly. Size is stated for part of the rows, as once, few or many counts, or as a class when the clone is expanded.

d_call clone_size j_call v_call cdr3_aa cdr3_nt
- few TRBJ2-1 TRBV6-4 CASSRSSYNEQFF TGTGCCAGCAGTAGAAGCTCCTACAATGAGCAGTTCTTC
- few TRBJ2-3 TRBV7-9 CASSPSVGLTRTDTQYF TGTGCCAGCAGCCCCTCCGTGGGACTTACACGCACAGATACGCAGTATTTT
- - TRBJ1-2 TRBV30 CAWSVKWSAELNYGYTF TGTGCCTGGAGTGTAAAATGGTCGGCGGAACTTAACTATGGCTACACCTTC
- few TRBJ1-6 TRBV6-5 CASSYSGAPLHF TGTGCCAGCAGTTACTCGGGGGCACCCCTCCACTTT
- few TRBJ1-2 TRBV6-1 CASSDLLNYGYTF TGTGCCAGCAGTGACTTATTGAATTATGGCTACACCTTC
TRBD1 - TRBJ2-3 TRBV7-3 CASSQTRDRGTDTQYF TGTGCCAGCAGTCAAACGAGGGACAGGGGAACAGATACGCAGTATTTT
TRBD1 - TRBJ1-2 TRBV27 CASSLYGTGGFNRYGYTF TGTGCCAGCAGTTTATACGGGACAGGGGGTTTCAATCGCTATGGCTACACCTTC
- few TRBJ2-7 TRBV11-2 CASSLKGTWRDEQYF TGTGCCAGCAGCTTAAAGGGGACATGGCGCGACGAGCAGTACTTC
- - TRBJ2-7 TRBV5-1 CASSSPLRTAWGDDEQYF TGCGCCAGCAGCTCGCCGCTCCGGACAGCCTGGGGAGACGACGAGCAGTACTTC
TRBD1 few TRBJ1-6 TRBV30 CAWSVPMTGEGSPLHF TGTGCCTGGAGTGTACCGATGACAGGGGAGGGGTCACCCCTCCACTTT
TRBD2 few TRBJ2-1 TRBV27 CASSFRLAGVGNEQFF TGTGCCAGCAGTTTTAGACTAGCGGGAGTGGGGAATGAGCAGTTCTTC
- - TRBJ2-5 TRBV11-2 CASSLGGNQETQYF TGTGCCAGCAGCTTGGGGGGTAACCAAGAGACCCAGTACTTC
- - TRBJ2-7 TRBV5-1 CASSSLGPSGYEQYF TGCGCCAGCAGCTCTCTAGGACCATCCGGCTACGAGCAGTACTTC
- - TRBJ2-4 TRBV7-3 CASSPRGLDIQYF TGTGCCAGCAGTCCCCGGGGTTTGGACATTCAGTACTTC
- few TRBJ1-1 TRBV10-3 CAISRGGDTEAFF TGTGCCATCAGTAGAGGGGGGGACACTGAAGCTTTCTTT
- many TRBJ2-5 TRBV10-3 CAISGGETQYF TGTGCCATCAGTGGAGGGGAGACCCAGTACTTC
- - TRBJ2-7 TRBV7-6 CASNSLGRGAYEQYF TGTGCCAGCAACTCCCTTGGAAGGGGCGCCTACGAGCAGTACTTC
TRBD1 few TRBJ1-1 TRBV10-3 CAIGKQGANTEAFF TGTGCCATCGGTAAACAGGGGGCAAACACTGAAGCTTTCTTT
- - TRBJ2-7 TRBV18 CASSRGADDEQYF TGTGCCAGCTCACGCGGGGCAGACGACGAGCAGTACTTC
- - TRBJ1-1 TRBV11-2 CASSLSRGHTEAFF TGTGCCAGCAGCTTATCCCGCGGGCACACTGAAGCTTTCTTT
TRBD1 few TRBJ2-1 TRBV7-2 CASSSRDRKYNEQFF TGTGCCAGCAGCTCCCGGGACAGAAAATACAATGAGCAGTTCTTC
- few TRBJ2-3 TRBV9 CASTLDRHTDTQYF TGTGCCAGCACTCTGGACAGACACACAGATACGCAGTATTTT
- - TRBJ2-3 TRBV5-4 CASSYSTDADTQYF TGTGCCAGCAGCTACTCTACGGACGCAGATACGCAGTATTTT
TRBD2 - TRBJ2-3 TRBV4-3 CASSQALAGSTDTQYF TGCGCCAGCAGCCAAGCCCTAGCGGGGAGCACAGATACGCAGTATTTT
- - TRBJ2-5 TRBV25-1 CASDSGWETQYF TGTGCCAGCGACAGCGGATGGGAGACCCAGTACTTC
TRBD1 - TRBJ2-6 TRBV4-2 CASSQETAGGYSGANVLTF TGTGCCAGCAGCCAAGAGACCGCAGGGGGCTACTCTGGGGCCAACGTCCTGACTTTC
- - TRBJ1-1 TRBV5-1 CASSLVWGQGTEAFF TGCGCCAGCAGCTTGGTGTGGGGGCAGGGCACTGAAGCTTTCTTT
- once TRBJ1-1 TRBV9 CASSIEGARTEAFF TGTGCCAGCAGCATAGAGGGTGCCCGCACTGAAGCTTTCTTT
- - TRBJ1-3 TRBV9 CASSVLSSGNTIYF TGTGCCAGCAGCGTTTTGAGCTCTGGAAACACCATATATTTT
- few TRBJ2-3 TRBV5-4 CASSLALGSGDTQYF TGTGCCAGCAGCTTGGCACTTGGTTCCGGAGATACGCAGTATTTT
- - TRBJ1-5 TRBV7-3 CASSLAQQPQHF TGTGCCAGCAGCTTAGCGCAGCAGCCCCAGCATTTT
- - TRBJ1-2 TRBV20-1 CSVGANYGYTF TGCAGTGTAGGGGCCAACTATGGCTACACCTTC
TRBD1 - TRBJ2-5 TRBV7-9 CASILTGSPRRVETQYF TGTGCCAGCATCCTGACAGGGAGCCCCCGCCGGGTGGAGACCCAGTACTTC
- few TRBJ1-5 TRBV15 CATRATLSNQPQHF TGTGCCACCAGGGCAACCCTTAGCAATCAGCCCCAGCATTTT
- - TRBJ1-2 TRBV7-9 CASSLALGRGGGYTF TGTGCCAGCAGCTTAGCGCTGGGGAGGGGTGGTGGCTACACCTTC
- few TRBJ1-2 TRBV5-1 CASSLDLTHEDYGYTF TGCGCCAGCAGCTTGGACCTCACTCACGAGGACTATGGCTACACCTTC
- - TRBJ2-3 TRBV19 CASSIVGATDTQYF TGTGCCAGTAGTATAGTAGGGGCTACAGATACGCAGTATTTT
TRBD1 few TRBJ1-2 TRBV28 CASSPGTDLYGYTF TGTGCCAGCAGCCCCGGGACAGACCTCTATGGCTACACCTTC
- - TRBJ1-6 TRBV29-1 CSVAVNREGNSPLHF TGCAGCGTTGCAGTAAACAGGGAGGGGAATTCACCCCTCCACTTT
TRBD1 - TRBJ1-6 TRBV2 CASTRQGALNSPLHF TGTGCCAGCACCCGGCAGGGGGCTCTGAATTCACCCCTCCACTTT
TRBD1 - TRBJ1-5 TRBV2 CASQTTGNQPQHF TGTGCCAGCCAGACGACAGGGAATCAGCCCCAGCATTTT
TRBD2 - TRBJ2-7 TRBV7-3 CASSLAGGYYEQYF TGTGCCAGCAGCCTAGCGGGAGGTTACTACGAGCAGTACTTC
TRBD1 few TRBJ2-2 TRBV10-3 CAIRTGSVTGELFF TGTGCCATCAGGACAGGGTCGGTCACCGGGGAGCTGTTTTTT